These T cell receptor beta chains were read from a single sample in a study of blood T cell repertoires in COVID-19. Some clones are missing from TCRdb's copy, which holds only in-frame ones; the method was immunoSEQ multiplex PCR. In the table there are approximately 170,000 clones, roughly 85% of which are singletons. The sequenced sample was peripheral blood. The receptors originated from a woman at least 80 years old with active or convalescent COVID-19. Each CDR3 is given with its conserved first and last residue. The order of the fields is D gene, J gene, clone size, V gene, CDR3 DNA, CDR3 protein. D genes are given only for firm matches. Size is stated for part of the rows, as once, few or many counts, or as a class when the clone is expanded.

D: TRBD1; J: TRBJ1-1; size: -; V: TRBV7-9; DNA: TGTGCCAGCAGCTTTATCCGGGACAGGGACACTGAAGCTTTCTTT; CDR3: CASSFIRDRDTEAFF
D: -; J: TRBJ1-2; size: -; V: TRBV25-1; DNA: TGTGCCAGCAGTGACAGGTCTATAAACTATGGCTACACCTTC; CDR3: CASSDRSINYGYTF
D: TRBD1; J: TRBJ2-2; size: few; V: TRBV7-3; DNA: TGTGCCAGCAGCCCGGGACCCACAGGGGGAGACACCGGGGAGCTGTTTTTT; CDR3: CASSPGPTGGDTGELFF
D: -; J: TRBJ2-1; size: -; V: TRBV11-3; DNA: TGTGCCAGCAGCTCTGACAGCAATGAGCAGTTCTTC; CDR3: CASSSDSNEQFF
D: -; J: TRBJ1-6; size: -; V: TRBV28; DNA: TGTGCCAGCAGTTTTCTGGGGGCGCGATCACCCCTCCACTTT; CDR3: CASSFLGARSPLHF
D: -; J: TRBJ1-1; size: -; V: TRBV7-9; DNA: TGTGCCAGCAGCTTAGTTCGGGGGAAGAACACTGAAGCTTTCTTT; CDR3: CASSLVRGKNTEAFF
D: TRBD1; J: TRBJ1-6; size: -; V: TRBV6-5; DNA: TGTGCCGTGGGACAGGCCAACTCACCCCTCCACTTT; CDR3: CAVGQANSPLHF
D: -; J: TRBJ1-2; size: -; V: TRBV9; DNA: TGTGCCAGCAGCTCTCGGTATGGCTACACCTTC; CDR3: CASSSRYGYTF
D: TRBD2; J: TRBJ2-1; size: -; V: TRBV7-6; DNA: TGTGCCAGCAGCCCGCCCGGGGGGTCCTACAATGAGCAGTTCTTC; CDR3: CASSPPGGSYNEQFF
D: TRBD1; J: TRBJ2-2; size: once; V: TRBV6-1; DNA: TGTGCCAGCAGTGAAGGGACAGGGGACACCGGGGAGCTGTTTTTT; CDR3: CASSEGTGDTGELFF
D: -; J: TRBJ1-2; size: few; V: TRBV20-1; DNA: TGCAGTGCTAGTGACGGGACACCGAACTATGGCTACACCTTC; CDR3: CSASDGTPNYGYTF
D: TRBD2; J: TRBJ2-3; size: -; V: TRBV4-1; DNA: TGCGCCAGCAGCCAAGACGGACTAGCGGTGGGGGATACGCAGTATTTT; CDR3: CASSQDGLAVGDTQYF
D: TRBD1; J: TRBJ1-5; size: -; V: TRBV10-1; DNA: TGCGCCAGCAGGACAGGGTTGGCCAGCAATCAGCCCCAGCATTTT; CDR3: CASRTGLASNQPQHF